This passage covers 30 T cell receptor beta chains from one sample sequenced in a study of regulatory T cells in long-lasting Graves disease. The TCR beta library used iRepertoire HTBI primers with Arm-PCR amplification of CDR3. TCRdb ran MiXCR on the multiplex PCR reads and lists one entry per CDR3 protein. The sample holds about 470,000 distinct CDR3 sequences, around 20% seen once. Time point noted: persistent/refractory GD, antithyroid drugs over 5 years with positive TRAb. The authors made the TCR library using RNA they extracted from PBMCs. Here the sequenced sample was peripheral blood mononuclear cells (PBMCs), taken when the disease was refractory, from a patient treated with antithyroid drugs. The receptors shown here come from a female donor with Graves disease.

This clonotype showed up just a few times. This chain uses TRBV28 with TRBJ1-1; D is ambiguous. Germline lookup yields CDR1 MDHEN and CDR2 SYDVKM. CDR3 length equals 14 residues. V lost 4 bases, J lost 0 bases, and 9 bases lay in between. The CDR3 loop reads CASSSDGVNTEAFF. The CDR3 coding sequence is TGTGCCAGCAGTTCGGACGGGGTGAACACTGAAGCTTTCTTT.

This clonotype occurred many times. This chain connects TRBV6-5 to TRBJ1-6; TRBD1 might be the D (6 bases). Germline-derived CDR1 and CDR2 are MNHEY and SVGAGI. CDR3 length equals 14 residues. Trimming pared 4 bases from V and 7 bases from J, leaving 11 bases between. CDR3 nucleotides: TGTGCCAGCAGTTTCGGGCAGGGGAATTCACCCCTCCACTTT. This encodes CASSFGQGNSPLHF.

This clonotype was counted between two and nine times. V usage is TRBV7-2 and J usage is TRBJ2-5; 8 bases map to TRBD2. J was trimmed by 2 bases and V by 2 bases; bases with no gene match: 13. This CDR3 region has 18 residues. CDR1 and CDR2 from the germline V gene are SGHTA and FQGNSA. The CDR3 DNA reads TGTGCCAGCAGCTTAATGTTACGAACTAGCGGCCCACAAGAGACCCAGTACTTC. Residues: CASSLMLRTSGPQETQYF. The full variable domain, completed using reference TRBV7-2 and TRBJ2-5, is GAGVSQSPSNKVTEKGKDVELRCDPISGHTALYWYRQSLGQGLEFLIYFQGNSAPDKSGLPSDRFSAERTGGSVSTLTIQRTQQEDSAVYLCASSLMLRTSGPQETQYFGPGTRLLVL.

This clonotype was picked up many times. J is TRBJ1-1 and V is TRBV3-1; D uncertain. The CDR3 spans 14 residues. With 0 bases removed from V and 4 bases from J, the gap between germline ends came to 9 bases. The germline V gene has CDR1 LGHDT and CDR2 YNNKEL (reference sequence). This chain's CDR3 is CASSQEGWGTEAFF. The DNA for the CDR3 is TGTGCCAGCAGCCAAGAAGGGTGGGGCACTGAAGCTTTCTTT.

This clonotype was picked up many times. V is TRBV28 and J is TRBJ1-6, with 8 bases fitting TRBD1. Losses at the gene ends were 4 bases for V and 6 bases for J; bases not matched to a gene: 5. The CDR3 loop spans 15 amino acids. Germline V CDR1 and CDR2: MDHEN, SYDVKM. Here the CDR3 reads CASSSRDRGNSPLHF. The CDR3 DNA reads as TGTGCCAGCAGTTCACGCGACAGGGGTAATTCACCCCTCCACTTT.

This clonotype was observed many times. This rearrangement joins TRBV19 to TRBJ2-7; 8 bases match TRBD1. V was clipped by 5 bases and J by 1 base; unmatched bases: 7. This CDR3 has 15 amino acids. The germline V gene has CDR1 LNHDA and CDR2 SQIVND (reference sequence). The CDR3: CASSSGQGGSYEQYF. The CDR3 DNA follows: TGTGCCAGTAGTTCTGGACAGGGTGGATCCTACGAGCAGTACTTC.

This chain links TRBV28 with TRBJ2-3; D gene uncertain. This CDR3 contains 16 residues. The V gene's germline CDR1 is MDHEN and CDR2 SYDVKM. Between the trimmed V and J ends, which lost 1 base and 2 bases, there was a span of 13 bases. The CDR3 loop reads CASSLSVAEITDTQYF. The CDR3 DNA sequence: TGTGCCAGCAGTTTATCCGTCGCGGAGATCACAGATACGCAGTATTTT.

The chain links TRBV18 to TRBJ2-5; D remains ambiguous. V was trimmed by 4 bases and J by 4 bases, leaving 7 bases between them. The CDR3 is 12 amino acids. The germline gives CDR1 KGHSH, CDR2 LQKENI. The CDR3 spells CASSRSPETQYF. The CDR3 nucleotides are TGTGCCAGCTCACGGAGCCCAGAGACCCAGTACTTC.

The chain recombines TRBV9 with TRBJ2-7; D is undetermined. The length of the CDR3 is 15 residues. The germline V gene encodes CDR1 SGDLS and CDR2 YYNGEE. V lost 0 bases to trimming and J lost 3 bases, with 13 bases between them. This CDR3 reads CASSVDIAPNYEQYF. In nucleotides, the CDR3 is TGTGCCAGCAGCGTAGATATCGCCCCCAACTACGAGCAGTACTTC. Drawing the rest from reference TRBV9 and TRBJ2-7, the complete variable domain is DSGVTQTPKHLITATGQRVTLRCSPRSGDLSVYWYQQSLDQGLQFLIQYYNGEERAKGNILERFSAQQFPDLHSELNLSSLELGDSALYFCASSVDIAPNYEQYFGPGTRLTVT.

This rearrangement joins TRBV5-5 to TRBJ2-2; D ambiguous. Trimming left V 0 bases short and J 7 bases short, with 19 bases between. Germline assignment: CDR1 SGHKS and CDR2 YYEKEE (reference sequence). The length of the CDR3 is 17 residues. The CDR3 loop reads CASSLERVAVPRGELFF. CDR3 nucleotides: TGTGCCAGCAGCTTGGAAAGGGTCGCGGTCCCTCGCGGGGAGCTGTTTTTT.

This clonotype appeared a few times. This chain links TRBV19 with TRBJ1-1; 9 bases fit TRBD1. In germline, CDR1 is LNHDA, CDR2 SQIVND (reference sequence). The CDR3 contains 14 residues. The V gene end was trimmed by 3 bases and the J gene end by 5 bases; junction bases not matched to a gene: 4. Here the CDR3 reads CASSIGQGITEAFF. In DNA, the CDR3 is TGTGCCAGTAGTATCGGACAGGGGATAACTGAAGCTTTCTTT.

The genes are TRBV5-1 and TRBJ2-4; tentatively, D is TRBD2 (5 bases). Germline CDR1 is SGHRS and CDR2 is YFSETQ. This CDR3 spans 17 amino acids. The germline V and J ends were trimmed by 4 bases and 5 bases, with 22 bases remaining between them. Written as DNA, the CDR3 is TGCGCCAGCAGCCCTCCCCTAGCAGCGGAGCAGGAAAACATTCAGTACTTC. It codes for CASSPPLAAEQENIQYF. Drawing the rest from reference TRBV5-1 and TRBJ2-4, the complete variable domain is KAGVTQTPRYLIKTRGQQVTLSCSPISGHRSVSWYQQTPGQGLQFLFEYFSETQRNKGNFPGRFSGRQFSNSRSEMNVSTLELGDSALYLCASSPPLAAEQENIQYFGAGTRLSVL.

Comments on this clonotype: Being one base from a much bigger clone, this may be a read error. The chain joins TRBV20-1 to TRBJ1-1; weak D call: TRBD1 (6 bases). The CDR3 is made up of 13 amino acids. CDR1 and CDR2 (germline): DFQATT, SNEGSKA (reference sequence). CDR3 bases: TGCAGTGCTAGAGACTACCGGGACACTGTAGCTTTCTTT. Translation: CSARDYRDTVAFF.

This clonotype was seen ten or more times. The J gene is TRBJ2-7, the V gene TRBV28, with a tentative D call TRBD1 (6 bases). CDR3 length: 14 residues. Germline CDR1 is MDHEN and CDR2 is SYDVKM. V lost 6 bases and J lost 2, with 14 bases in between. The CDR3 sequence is CASSLAGTTYEQYF. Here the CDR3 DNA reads TGTGCCAGCAGCTTAGCCGGGACAACCTACGAGCAGTACTTC. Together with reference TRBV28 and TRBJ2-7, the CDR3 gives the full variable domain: DVKVTQSSRYLVKRTGEKVFLECVQDMDHENMFWYRQDPGLGLRLIYFSYDVKMKEKGDIPEGYSVSREKKERFSLILESASTNQTSMYLCASSLAGTTYEQYFGPGTRLTVT.

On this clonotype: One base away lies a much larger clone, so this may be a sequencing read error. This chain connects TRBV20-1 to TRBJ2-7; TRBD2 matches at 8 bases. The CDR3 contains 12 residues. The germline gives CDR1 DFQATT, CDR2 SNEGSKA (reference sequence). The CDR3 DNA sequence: TGCGGTGCTAGGGCGGGAGGCTACGAGCAGTACTTC. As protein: CGARAGGYEQYF.

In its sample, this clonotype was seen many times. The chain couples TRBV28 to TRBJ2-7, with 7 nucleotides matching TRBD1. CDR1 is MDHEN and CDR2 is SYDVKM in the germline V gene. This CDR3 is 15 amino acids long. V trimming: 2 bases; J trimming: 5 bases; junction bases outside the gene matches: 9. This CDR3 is CASSLGQAWGHEQYF. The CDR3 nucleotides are TGTGCCAGCAGTTTAGGACAGGCGTGGGGCCACGAGCAGTACTTC. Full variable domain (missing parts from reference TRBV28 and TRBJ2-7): DVKVTQSSRYLVKRTGEKVFLECVQDMDHENMFWYRQDPGLGLRLIYFSYDVKMKEKGDIPEGYSVSREKKERFSLILESASTNQTSMYLCASSLGQAWGHEQYFGPGTRLTVT.

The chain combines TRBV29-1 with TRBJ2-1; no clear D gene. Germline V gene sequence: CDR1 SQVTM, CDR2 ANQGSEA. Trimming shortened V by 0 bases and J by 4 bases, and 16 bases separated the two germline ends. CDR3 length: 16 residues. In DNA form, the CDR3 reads TGCAGCGTTGAAGATCGTGGGCCCAAAACTTACAATGAGCAGTTCTTC. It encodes CSVEDRGPKTYNEQFF.

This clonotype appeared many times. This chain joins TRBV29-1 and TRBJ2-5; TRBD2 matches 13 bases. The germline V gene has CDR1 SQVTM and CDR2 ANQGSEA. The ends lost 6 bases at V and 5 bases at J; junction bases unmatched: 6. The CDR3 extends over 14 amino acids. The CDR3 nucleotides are TGCAGCGTGGGACTAGCGGGATGGGGGGAGACCCAGTACTTC. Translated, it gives CSVGLAGWGETQYF.

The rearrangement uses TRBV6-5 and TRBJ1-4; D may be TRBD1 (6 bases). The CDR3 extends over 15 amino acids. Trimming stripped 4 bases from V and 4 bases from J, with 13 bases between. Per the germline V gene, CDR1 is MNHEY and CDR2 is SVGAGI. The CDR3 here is CASSLTGQVNEKLFF. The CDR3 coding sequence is TGTGCCAGCAGTTTAACGGGACAAGTTAATGAAAAACTGTTTTTT.

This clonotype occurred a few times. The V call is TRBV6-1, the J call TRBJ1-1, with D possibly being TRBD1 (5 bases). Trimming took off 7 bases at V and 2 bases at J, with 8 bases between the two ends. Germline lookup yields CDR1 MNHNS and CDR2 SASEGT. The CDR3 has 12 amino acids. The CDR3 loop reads CASTGHNTEAFF. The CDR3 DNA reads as TGTGCCAGCACTGGACATAACACTGAAGCTTTCTTT.

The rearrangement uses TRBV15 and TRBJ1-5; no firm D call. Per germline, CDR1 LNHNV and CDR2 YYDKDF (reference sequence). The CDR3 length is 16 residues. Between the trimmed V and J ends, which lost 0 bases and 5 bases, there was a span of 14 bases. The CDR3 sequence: CATSRETNRRDQPQHF. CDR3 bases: TGTGCCACCAGCAGAGAAACAAACCGGAGGGATCAGCCCCAGCATTTT.

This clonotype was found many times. The CDR3 loop reads CASSYLASGSYEQYF. CDR3 nucleotide sequence: TGTGCCAGCAGTTACCTGGCTAGCGGTTCCTACGAGCAGTACTTC. V gene TRBV6-9 combines with J gene TRBJ2-7; 7 nucleotides align to TRBD2. Germline V gene lookup returns CDR1 MNHGY and CDR2 SVAAGI. The CDR3 consists of 15 residues. The ends lost 3 bases at V and 1 base at J; junction bases unmatched: 6.

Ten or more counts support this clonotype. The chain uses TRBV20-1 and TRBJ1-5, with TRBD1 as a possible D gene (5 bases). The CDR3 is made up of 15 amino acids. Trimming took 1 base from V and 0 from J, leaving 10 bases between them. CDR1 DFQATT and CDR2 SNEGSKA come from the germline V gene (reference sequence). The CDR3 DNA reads TGCAGTGCTAGAGTCTCAGGGAATAGCAATCAGCCCCAGCATTTT. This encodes CSARVSGNSNQPQHF.

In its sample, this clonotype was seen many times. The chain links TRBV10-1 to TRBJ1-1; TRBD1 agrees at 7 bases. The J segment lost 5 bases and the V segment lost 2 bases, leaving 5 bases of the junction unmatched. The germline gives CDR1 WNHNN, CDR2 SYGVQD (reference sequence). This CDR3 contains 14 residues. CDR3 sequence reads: CASSETGEMTEAFF. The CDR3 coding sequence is TGCGCCAGCAGTGAGACAGGGGAGATGACTGAAGCTTTCTTT.

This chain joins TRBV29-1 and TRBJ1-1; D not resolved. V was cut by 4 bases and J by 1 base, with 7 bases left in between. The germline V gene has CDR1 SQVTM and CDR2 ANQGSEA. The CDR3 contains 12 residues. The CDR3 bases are TGCAGCGTTGTGGTCGGGAACACTGAAGCTTTCTTT. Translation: CSVVVGNTEAFF.

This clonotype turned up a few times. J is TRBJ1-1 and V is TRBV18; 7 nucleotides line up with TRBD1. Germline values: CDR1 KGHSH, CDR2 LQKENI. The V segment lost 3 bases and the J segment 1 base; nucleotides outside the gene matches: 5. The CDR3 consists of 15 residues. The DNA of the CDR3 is TGTGCCAGCTCACCGTGGGGACAGACGAACACTGAAGCTTTCTTT. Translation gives CASSPWGQTNTEAFF.

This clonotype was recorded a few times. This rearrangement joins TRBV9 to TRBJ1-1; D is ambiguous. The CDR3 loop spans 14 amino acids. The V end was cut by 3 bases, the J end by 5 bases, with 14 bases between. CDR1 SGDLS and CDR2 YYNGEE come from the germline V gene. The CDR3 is CASSESGVVTEAFF. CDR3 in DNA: TGTGCCAGCAGCGAGAGCGGGGTGGTGACTGAAGCTTTCTTT. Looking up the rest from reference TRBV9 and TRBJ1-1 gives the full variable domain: DSGVTQTPKHLITATGQRVTLRCSPRSGDLSVYWYQQSLDQGLQFLIQYYNGEERAKGNILERFSAQQFPDLHSELNLSSLELGDSALYFCASSESGVVTEAFFGQGTRLTVV.

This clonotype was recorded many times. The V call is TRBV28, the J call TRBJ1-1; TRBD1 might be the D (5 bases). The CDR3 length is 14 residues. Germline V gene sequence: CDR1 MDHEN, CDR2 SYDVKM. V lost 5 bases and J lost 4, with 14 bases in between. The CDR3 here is CASSPQGGRTEAFF. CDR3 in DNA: TGTGCCAGCAGTCCCCAGGGCGGGCGCACTGAAGCTTTCTTT.

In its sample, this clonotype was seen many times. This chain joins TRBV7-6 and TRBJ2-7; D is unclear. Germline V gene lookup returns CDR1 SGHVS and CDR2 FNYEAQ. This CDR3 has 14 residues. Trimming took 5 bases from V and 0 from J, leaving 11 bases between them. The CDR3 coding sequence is TGTGCCAGCAGCCCCGGTTTAGCCTCCTACGAGCAGTACTTC. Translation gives CASSPGLASYEQYF.

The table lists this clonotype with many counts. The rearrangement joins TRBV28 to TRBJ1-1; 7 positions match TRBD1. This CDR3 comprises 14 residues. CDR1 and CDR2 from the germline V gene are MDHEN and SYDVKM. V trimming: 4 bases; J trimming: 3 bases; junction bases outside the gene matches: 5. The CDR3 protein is CASSYRGLDTEAFF. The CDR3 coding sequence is TGTGCCAGCAGTTACAGGGGACTGGACACTGAAGCTTTCTTT.